These 6 T cell receptor beta chains were all obtained from the same sample, sequenced in a study of Graves' ophthalmopathy and Graves' hyperthyroidism. CDR3 regions of TCR beta were amplified from RNA transcripts. After a first-round RT-PCR with HTBI primers, a second-round multiplex PCR was run. TCRdb reanalysed the multiplex PCR reads using MiXCR and keeps one entry per CDR3 protein. The repertoire consists of about 160,000 distinct CDR3 sequences, with over 35% occurring once and the leading ten covering roughly 5.2%. Sequencing input: peripheral blood. These receptor sequences come from a woman between 40 and 50 years old with Graves' ophthalmopathy.

This clonotype was seen only a few times. The V gene is TRBV30, the J gene TRBJ1-5, with a weak D call TRBD1 (5 bases). The V gene lost 5 bases and the J gene lost 4 bases, with 12 bases spanning the gap. The germline gives CDR1 GTSNPN, CDR2 SVGIG (reference sequence). The CDR3 consists of 13 residues. Here the CDR3 DNA reads TGTGCCTGGGCCCGGGACCGTAATCAGCCCCAGCATTTT. Amino acids: CAWARDRNQPQHF.

This clonotype was observed a handful of times. This chain connects TRBV6-5 to TRBJ1-5, with D uncertain. Germline assignment: CDR1 MNHEY and CDR2 SVGAGI. This CDR3 is built from 16 residues. Trimming took 2 bases from V and 1 from J, leaving 12 bases between them. The CDR3 coding sequence is TGTGCCAGCAGTTACGCGTCCCACCGGAGCAATCAGCCCCAGCATTTT. Its translation is CASSYASHRSNQPQHF.

This rearrangement joins TRBV29-1 to TRBJ1-1; possibly TRBD1 for D (6 bases). The V gene's germline CDR1 is SQVTM and CDR2 ANQGSEA. Trimming stripped 5 bases from V and 1 base from J, with 14 bases between. CDR3 length equals 14 residues. CDR3 sequence: CSVRPRDKNTEAFF. Written as DNA, the CDR3 is TGCAGCGTTCGGCCACGGGACAAGAACACTGAAGCTTTCTTT.

The chain links TRBV7-8 to TRBJ2-7, with D unresolved. Germline V gene lookup returns CDR1 SGHVS and CDR2 FQNEAQ. With 4 bases removed from V and 3 bases from J, the gap between germline ends came to 13 bases. The CDR3 runs to 14 residues. In DNA, the CDR3 is TGTGCCAGCAGCTCCACTGGTCCCAACTACGAGCAGTACTTC. Its protein product is CASSSTGPNYEQYF.

V is TRBV27 and J is TRBJ1-6, with 7 bases identical to TRBD1. Trimming cost V 4 bases and J 6 bases; bases outside gene matches: 9. The CDR3 totals 16 residues. From germline, CDR1 is MNHEY and CDR2 SMNVEV (reference sequence). In DNA form, the CDR3 reads TGTGCCAGCAGTTCGTTAACTGAGGGGGCTAATTCACCCCTCCACTTT. Protein sequence: CASSSLTEGANSPLHF.

This clonotype was observed many times. The chain combines TRBV7-9 with TRBJ2-7; D may match TRBD1 or TRBD2 (6 bases each). CDR3 length: 14 residues. Per germline, CDR1 SEHNR and CDR2 FQNEAQ (reference sequence). V was cut by 10 bases and J by 4 bases, with 20 bases left in between. The CDR3 loop reads CAIDDGGLLYEQYF. In DNA, the CDR3 is TGTGCCATCGACGATGGGGGGCTATTGTACGAGCAGTACTTC.